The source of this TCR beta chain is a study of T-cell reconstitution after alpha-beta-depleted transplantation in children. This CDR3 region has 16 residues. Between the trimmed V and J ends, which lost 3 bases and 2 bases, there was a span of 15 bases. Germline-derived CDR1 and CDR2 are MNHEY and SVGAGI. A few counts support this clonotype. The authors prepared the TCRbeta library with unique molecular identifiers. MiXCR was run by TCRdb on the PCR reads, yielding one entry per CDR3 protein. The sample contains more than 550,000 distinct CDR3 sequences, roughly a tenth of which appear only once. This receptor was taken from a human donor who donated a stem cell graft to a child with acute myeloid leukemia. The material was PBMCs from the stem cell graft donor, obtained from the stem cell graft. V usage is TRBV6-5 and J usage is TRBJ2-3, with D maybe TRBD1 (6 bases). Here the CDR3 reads CASSYSRQAITDTQYF. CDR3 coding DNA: TGTGCCAGCAGTTATTCACGACAGGCGATCACAGATACGCAGTATTTT.